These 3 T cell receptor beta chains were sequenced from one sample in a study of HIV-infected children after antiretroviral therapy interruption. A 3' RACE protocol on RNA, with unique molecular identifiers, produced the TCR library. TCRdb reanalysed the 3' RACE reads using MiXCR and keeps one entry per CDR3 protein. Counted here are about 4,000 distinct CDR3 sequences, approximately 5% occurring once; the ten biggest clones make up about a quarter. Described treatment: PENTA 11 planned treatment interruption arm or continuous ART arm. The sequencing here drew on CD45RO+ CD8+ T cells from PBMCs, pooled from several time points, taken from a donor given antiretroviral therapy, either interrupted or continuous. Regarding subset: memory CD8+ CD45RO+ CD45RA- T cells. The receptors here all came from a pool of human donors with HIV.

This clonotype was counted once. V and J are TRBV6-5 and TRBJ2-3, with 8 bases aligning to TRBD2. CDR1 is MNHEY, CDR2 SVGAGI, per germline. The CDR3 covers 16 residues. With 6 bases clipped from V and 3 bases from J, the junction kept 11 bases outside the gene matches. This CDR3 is CASRPKAGGETDTQYF. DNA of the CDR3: TGTGCCAGCAGACCCAAAGCCGGGGGGGAGACAGATACGCAGTATTTT.

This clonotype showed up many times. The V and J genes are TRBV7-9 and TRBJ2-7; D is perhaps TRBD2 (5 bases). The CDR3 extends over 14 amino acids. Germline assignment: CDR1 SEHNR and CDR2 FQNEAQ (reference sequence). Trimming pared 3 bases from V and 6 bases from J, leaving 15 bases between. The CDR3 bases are TGTGCCAGCAGCTTGTCAGAAGAGAGCGGCGAGCAGTACTTC. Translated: CASSLSEESGEQYF.

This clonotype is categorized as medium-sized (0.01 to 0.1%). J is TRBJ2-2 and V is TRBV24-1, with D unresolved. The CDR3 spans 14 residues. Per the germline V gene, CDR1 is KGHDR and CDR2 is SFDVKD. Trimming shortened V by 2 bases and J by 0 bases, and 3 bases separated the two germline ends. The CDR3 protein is CATSDWTNTGELFF. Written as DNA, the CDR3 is TGTGCCACCAGTGATTGGACGAACACCGGGGAGCTGTTTTTT.